The rows below give T cell receptor beta chains drawn from one sample of a study of T cells in localized non-small cell lung cancer. The protocol was immunoSEQ multiplex PCR, while the TCRdb copy is restricted to in-frame clones and leaves out a portion. The table records over a thousand clones, less than 35% of them present only once. Sequencing used normal lung tissue next to the tumor, obtained before any cancer treatment. These receptors all come from a man aged 40 to 70 with stage III squamous cell lung carcinoma. CDR3s leave out the opening cysteine and the closing phenylalanine or tryptophan.

V: TRBV11-3; CDR3: ASSLVSGGWTASTDTQY
V: TRBV6-7; CDR3: ASSPGGVWY
V: TRBV6-8; CDR3: ASSSGPYNSPLH
V: TRBV6-8; CDR3: ASKGDQAKNIQY
V: TRBV2; CDR3: ASSARQNNSPLH
V: TRBV29-1; CDR3: SVGDRYQETQY
V: TRBV6-8; CDR3: AAPTGATTSGANVLT
V: TRBV10-3; CDR3: ASSESTSGDTGELF
V: TRBV28; CDR3: ASSSGSRNEKLF
V: TRBV6-8; CDR3: ASSDLGQGFQEQY
V: TRBV9; CDR3: ASSSDPRGFWNEQF
V: TRBV11-3; CDR3: ASSLSRQGGGNTEAF
V: TRBV28; CDR3: ASSLSSRGEQY
V: TRBV11-3; CDR3: ASSPLRTGLINTEAF
V: TRBV15; CDR3: ATSSKQGTHTDTQY
V: TRBV29-1; CDR3: SVVNRGDRMNTEAF
V: TRBV28; CDR3: ASRVTGANYGYT
V: TRBV23-1; CDR3: ASSQDLGNTIY
V: TRBV9; CDR3: ASSVATGGQSYGYT
V: TRBV4-1; CDR3: ASSQEGGDGASGAPYEQY
V: TRBV15; CDR3: ATSRGDSGGLTDTQY
V: TRBV30; CDR3: AWSAGSTEAF
V: TRBV29-1; CDR3: SVDVSTDTQY
V: TRBV9; CDR3: ASSVGFMNTEAF
V: TRBV16; CDR3: ASSQGDRGRSEKLF
V: TRBV11-3; CDR3: ASSLSQLAGGPFTEETQY
V: TRBV5-1; CDR3: ASSLGLVSTDTQY
V: TRBV6-8; CDR3: ASSPDTSYGYT
V: TRBV9; CDR3: ASSARDGTFGNTIY
V: TRBV19; CDR3: ASREGQGGFNEQF
V: TRBV5-1; CDR3: ASSQDRKRGIYNEQF
V: TRBV6-8; CDR3: ASGVDEKDEQF
V: TRBV5-1; CDR3: ASSFFPGTTDTQY
V: TRBV11-3; CDR3: ASSPSTGGGNEKLF
V: TRBV6-8; CDR3: ASGGTGGNYGYT
V: TRBV9; CDR3: ASSEGHRGTYEQY
V: TRBV6-8; CDR3: ASSYLGLGGYT
V: TRBV6-8; CDR3: GRGQGTRGYT
V: TRBV6-4; CDR3: ASSDSTGQGESPLH
V: TRBV18; CDR3: ASSPPGQKNIQY
V: TRBV11-3; CDR3: ASSRGGLEEKLF
V: TRBV11-3; CDR3: ASSLLAGAAGETQY
V: TRBV6-8; CDR3: ASRTGGVNTEAF
V: TRBV9; CDR3: ASSDLGQGSYIQY
V: TRBV11-3; CDR3: ASLREASGFTDTQY
V: TRBV23-1; CDR3: ASSQEAVNYGYT
V: TRBV11-1; CDR3: ASSLRTVAGNQPQH
V: TRBV11-3; CDR3: ASSLVGGGISYEQY
V: TRBV11-3; CDR3: ASSLEAGFGYEQY
V: TRBV29-1; CDR3: SVEEWTDREAF
V: TRBV9; CDR3: ASSEGTGLINEKLF
V: TRBV9; CDR3: ASSQTTGVGGYT
V: TRBV19; CDR3: ASSIVAADRGYNPQY
V: TRBV6-7; CDR3: ASSSSGTAHSPLH